These T cell receptor beta chains were read from a single sample in a study of T cell changes during pregnancy in multiple sclerosis. Clones were read by immunoSEQ multiplex PCR, and TCRdb kept only the in-frame ones, dropping some. The sample carries some 110,000 clones, 85% to 95% recorded once. Source: peripheral blood, taken after pregnancy. These receptors all stem from a female donor with multiple sclerosis, enrolled in a pregnancy study. Each CDR3 is given with its conserved first and last residue.

>TRBJ1-1|TRBV7-9
CASSSDRAGTEAFF
>TRBJ1-5|TRBV7-9
CASSSDRGPGQPQHF
>TRBJ2-3|TRBV6-6
CASSYSASGSADTQYF
>TRBJ2-5|TRBV2
CASREGSETQYF
>TRBJ1-2|TRBV5-4
CASSLSGPYGYTF
>TRBJ2-1|TRBV29-1
CSQTSANNEQFF
>TRBJ2-7|TRBV27
CASRTGGEQYF
>TRBJ1-2|TRBV6-5
CASRLRDTSYGYTF
>TRBJ1-6|TRBV30
CAWSKGANSPLHF
>TRBJ1-1|TRBV28
CASSGVKAFF
>TRBJ1-5|TRBV21-1
CASSSRVNQPQHF
>TRBJ2-5|TRBV6-4
CASSRETQYF